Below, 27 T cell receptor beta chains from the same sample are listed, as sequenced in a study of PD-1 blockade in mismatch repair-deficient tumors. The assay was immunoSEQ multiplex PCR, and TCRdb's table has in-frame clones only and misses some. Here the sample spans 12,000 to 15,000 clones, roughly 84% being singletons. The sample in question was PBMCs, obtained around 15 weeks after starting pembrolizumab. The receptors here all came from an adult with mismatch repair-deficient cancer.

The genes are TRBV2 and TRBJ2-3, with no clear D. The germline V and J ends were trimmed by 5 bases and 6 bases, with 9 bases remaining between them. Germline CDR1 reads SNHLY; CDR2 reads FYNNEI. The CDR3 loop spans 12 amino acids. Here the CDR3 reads CASSNTADTQYF. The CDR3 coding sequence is TGTGCCAGCAGTAATACAGCCGATACGCAGTATTTT.

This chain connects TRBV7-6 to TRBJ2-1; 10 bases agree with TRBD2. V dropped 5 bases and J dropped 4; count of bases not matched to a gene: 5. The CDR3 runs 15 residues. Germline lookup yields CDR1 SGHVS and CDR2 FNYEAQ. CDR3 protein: CASSPQTSGYNEQFF. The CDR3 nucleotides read TGTGCCAGCAGCCCCCAGACTAGCGGGTACAATGAGCAGTTCTTC.

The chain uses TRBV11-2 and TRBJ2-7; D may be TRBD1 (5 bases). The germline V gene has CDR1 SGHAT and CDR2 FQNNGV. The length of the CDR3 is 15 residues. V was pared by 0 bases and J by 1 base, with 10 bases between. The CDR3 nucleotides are TGTGCCAGCAGCTTAGAAGGGGTTGGGTCCTACGAGCAGTACTTC. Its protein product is CASSLEGVGSYEQYF.

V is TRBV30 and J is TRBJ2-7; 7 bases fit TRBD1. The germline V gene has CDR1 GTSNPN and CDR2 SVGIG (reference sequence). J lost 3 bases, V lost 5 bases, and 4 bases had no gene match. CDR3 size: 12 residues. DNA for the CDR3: TGTGCCTGGGGGACAGCGAACTACGAGCAGTACTTC. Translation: CAWGTANYEQYF.

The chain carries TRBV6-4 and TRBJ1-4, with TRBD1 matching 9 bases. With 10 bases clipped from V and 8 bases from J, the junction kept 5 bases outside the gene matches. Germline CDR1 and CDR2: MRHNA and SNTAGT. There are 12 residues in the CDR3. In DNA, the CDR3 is TGTGCCATGGGACAGGGAGGAGAAAAACTGTTTTTT. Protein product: CAMGQGGEKLFF.

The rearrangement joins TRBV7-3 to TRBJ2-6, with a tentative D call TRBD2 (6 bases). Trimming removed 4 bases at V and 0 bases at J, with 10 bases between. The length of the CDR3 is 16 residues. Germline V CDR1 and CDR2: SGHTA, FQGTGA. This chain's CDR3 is CASSYPGSSGANVLTF. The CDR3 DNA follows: TGTGCCAGCAGCTACCCCGGGAGCTCTGGGGCCAACGTCCTGACTTTC.

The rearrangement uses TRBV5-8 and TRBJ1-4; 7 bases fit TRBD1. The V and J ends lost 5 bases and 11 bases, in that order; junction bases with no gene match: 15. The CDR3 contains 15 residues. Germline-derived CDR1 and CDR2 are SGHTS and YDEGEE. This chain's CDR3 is CASRTAGTAVGKLFF. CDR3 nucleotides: TGTGCCAGCAGAACTGCCGGGACAGCCGTCGGGAAACTGTTTTTT.

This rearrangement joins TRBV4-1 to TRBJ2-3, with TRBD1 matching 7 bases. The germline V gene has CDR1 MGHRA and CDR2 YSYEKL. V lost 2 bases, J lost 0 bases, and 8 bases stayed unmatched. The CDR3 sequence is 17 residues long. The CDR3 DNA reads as TGCGCCAGCAGCCAACCCAGGGACAGCTTAAGCACAGATACGCAGTATTTT. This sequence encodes CASSQPRDSLSTDTQYF.

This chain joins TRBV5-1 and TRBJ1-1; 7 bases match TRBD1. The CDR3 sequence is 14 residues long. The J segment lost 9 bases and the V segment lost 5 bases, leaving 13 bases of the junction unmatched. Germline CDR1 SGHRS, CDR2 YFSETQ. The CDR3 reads CASSFRTGEGKAFF. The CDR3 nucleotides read TGCGCCAGCAGTTTCCGGACAGGCGAGGGCAAAGCTTTCTTT.

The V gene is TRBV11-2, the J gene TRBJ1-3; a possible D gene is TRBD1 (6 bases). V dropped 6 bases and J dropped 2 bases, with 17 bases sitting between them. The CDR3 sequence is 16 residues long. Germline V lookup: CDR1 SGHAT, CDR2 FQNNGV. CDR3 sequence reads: CASRLLGGRAGNTIYF. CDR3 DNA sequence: TGTGCCAGCAGGCTCCTTGGGGGCCGGGCTGGAAACACCATATATTTT.

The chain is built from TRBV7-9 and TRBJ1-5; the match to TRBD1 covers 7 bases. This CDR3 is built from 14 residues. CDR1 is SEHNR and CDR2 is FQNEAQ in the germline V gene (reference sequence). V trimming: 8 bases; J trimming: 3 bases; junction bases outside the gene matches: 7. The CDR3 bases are TGTGCCAGCGAAGGGGGCAGGGACAATCAGCCCCAGCATTTT. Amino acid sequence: CASEGGRDNQPQHF. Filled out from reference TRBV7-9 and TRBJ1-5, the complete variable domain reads DTGVSQNPRHKITKRGQNVTFRCDPISEHNRLYWYRQTLGQGPEFLTYFQNEAQLEKSRLLSDRFSAERPKGSFSTLEIQRTEQGDSAMYLCASEGGRDNQPQHFGDGTRLSIL.

CDR3 residues: CASSRGLNSPLHF. In DNA form, the CDR3 reads TGTGCCAGTAGTAGAGGGTTGAATTCACCCCTCCACTTT. This rearrangement joins TRBV19 to TRBJ1-6, with D unclear. The V gene's germline CDR1 is LNHDA and CDR2 SQIVND (reference sequence). The CDR3 is made up of 13 amino acids. Trimming removed 4 bases from V and 7 bases from J, with 8 bases in between.

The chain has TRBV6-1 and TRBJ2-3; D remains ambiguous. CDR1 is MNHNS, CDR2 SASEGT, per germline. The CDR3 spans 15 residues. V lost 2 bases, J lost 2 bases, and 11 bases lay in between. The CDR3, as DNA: TGTGCCAGCAGTGAACCCGCTACCGTCACAGATACGCAGTATTTT. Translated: CASSEPATVTDTQYF.

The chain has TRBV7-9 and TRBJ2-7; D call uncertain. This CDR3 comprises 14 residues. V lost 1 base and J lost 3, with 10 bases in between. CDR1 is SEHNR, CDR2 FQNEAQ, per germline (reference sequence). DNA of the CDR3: TGTGCCAGCAGCTTAGTCAGTGTTGTCTACGAGCAGTACTTC. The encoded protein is CASSLVSVVYEQYF.

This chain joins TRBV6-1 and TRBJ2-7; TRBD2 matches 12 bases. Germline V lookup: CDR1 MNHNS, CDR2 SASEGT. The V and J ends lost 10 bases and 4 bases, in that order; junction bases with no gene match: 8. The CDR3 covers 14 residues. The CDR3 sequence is CATLGTSGLYEQYF. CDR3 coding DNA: TGTGCCACCCTTGGGACTAGCGGGCTTTACGAGCAGTACTTC.

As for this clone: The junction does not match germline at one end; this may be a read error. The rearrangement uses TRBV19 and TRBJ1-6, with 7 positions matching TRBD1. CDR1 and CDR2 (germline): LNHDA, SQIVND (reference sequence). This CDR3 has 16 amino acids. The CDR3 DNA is TGTGCCAGTAGTGTAGACAGGGATGCCTATAATTCACCCCTCCACTTT. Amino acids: CASSVDRDAYNSPLHF.

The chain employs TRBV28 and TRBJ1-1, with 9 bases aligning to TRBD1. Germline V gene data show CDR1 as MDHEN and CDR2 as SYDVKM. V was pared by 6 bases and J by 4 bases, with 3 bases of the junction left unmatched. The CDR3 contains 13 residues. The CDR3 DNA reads TGTGCCAGCAGCCGGGACAGGGTCACTGAAGCTTTCTTT. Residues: CASSRDRVTEAFF.

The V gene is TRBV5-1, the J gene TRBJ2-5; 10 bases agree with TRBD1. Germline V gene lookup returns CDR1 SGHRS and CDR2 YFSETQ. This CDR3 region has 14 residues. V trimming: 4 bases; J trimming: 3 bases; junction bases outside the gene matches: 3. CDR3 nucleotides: TGCGCCAGCAGCGCGGGGACAGGGGAAGAGACCCAGTACTTC. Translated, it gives CASSAGTGEETQYF.

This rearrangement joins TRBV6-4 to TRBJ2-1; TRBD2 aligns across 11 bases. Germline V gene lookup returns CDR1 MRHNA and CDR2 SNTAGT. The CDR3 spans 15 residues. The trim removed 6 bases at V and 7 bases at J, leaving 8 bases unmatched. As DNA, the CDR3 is TGTGCCAGCAGCCGGCTAGCGGGAGGTGTAAATGAGCAGTTCTTC. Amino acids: CASSRLAGGVNEQFF.

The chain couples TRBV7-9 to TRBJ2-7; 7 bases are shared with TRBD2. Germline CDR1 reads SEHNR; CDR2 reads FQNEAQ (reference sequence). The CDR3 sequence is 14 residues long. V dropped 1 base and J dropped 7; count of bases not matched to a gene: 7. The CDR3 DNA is TGTGCCAGCAGCTTAGGTTCTAGCGGATGGGAGCAGTACTTC. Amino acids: CASSLGSSGWEQYF.

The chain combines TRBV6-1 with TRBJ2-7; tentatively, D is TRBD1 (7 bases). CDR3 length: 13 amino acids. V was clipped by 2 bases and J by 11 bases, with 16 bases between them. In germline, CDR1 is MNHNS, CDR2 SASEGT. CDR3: CASSELWRGQEYF. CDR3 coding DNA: TGTGCCAGCAGTGAACTTTGGAGGGGGCAGGAGTACTTC.

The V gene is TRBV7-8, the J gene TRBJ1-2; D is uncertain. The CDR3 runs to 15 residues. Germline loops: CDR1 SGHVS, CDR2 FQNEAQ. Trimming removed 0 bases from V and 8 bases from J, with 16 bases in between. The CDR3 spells CASSLATVPGRGYTF. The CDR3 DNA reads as TGTGCCAGCAGCTTAGCGACGGTTCCGGGTAGAGGCTACACCTTC.

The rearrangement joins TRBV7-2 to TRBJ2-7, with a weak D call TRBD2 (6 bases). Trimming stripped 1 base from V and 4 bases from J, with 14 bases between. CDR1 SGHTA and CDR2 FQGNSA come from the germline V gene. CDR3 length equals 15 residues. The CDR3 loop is CASSLGPRGGYEQYF. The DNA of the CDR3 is TGTGCCAGCAGCTTAGGGCCGCGGGGCGGTTACGAGCAGTACTTC.

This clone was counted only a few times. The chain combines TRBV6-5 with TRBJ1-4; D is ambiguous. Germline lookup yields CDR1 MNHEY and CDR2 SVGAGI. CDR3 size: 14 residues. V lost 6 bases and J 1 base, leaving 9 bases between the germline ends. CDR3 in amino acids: CASSRTGTNEKLFF. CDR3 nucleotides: TGTGCCAGCAGCCGCACGGGAACTAATGAAAAACTGTTTTTT.

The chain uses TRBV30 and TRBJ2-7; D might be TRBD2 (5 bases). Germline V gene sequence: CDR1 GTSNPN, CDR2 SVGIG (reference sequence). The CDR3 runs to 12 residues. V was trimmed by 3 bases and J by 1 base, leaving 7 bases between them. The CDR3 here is CAWSTGSYEQYF. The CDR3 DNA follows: TGTGCCTGGAGCACGGGGTCCTACGAGCAGTACTTC.

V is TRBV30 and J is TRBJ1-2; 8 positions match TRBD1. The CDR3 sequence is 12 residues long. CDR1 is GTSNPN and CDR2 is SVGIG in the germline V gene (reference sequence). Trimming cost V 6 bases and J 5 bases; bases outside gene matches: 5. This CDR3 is CACQQGGYGYTF. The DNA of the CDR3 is TGTGCCTGCCAACAGGGGGGGTATGGCTACACCTTC.

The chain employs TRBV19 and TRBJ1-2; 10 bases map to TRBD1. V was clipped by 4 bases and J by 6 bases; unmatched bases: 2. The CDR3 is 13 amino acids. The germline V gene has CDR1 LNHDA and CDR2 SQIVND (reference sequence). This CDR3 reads CASSRGTGDGYTF. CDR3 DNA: TGTGCCAGTAGTAGGGGGACAGGGGATGGCTACACCTTC.